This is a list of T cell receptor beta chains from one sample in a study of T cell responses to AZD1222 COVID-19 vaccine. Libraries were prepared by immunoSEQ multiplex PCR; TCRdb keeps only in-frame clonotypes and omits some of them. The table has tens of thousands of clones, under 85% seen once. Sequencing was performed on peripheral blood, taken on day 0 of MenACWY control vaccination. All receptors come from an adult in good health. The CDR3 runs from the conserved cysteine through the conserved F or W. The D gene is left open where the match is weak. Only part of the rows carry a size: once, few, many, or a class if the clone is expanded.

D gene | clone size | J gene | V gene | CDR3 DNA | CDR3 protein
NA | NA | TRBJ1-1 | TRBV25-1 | TGTGCCAGTCGACAGACCTTGAACACTGAAGCTTTCTTT | CASRQTLNTEAFF
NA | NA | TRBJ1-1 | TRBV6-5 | TGTGCCAGCAGTTACTCGACGGCGAACACTGAAGCTTTCTTT | CASSYSTANTEAFF
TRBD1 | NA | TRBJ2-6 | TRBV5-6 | TGTGCCAGCAGCGCTCCGGGACAGGGGGTCTCAGGGGCCAACGTCCTGACTTTC | CASSAPGQGVSGANVLTF
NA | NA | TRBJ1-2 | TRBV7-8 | TGTGCCAGCAGCTTCGGCTACTTGTATGGCTACACCTTC | CASSFGYLYGYTF
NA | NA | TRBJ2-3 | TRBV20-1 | TGCAGTGCTAGTTGGGCGGGTGGTGTTACAGCAGATACGCAGTATTTT | CSASWAGGVTADTQYF
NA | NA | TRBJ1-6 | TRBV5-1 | TGCGCCAGCAGCCCGGGGGGTAGTAATTCACCCCTCCACTTT | CASSPGGSNSPLHF
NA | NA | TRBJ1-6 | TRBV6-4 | TGTGCCAGCAGGGAGAGCTCCTATAATTCACCCCTCCACTTT | CASRESSYNSPLHF
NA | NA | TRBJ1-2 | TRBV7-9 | TGTGCCAGCAGTTCTCGGGGCGGTGAATTCTATGGCTACACCTTC | CASSSRGGEFYGYTF
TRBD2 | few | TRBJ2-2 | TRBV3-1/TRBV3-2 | TGTGCCCGCAGCGCCCGGGGGGGGGCGGGCGGGGAGCTGTTTTTT | CARSARGGAGGELFF
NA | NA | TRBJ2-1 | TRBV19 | TGTGCCAGTAAGTCCGGTTCCTACAATGAGCAGTTCTTC | CASKSGSYNEQFF
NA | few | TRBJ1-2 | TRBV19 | TGTGCCAGTATGCCCGGGACACCCCCATACGGCTACACCTTC | CASMPGTPPYGYTF
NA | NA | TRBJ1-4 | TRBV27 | TGTGCCAGCAGTAGAATGCTGGCAGTAAATGAAAAACTGTTTTTT | CASSRMLAVNEKLFF
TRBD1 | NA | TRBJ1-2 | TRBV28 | TGTGCCAGCAGAGACAGGGAACGCTATGGCTACACCTTC | CASRDRERYGYTF